The rows below give T cell receptor beta chains drawn from one sample of a study of CD8+ T cells in alopecia areata. Using immunoSEQ multiplex PCR, the repertoire was profiled, and TCRdb retains in-frame clones only, with some absent. The sample contains 200,000 to 250,000 clones, under 60% of which appear only once. Sequenced material: CD4+ T cells sorted from blood, taken at week 4, from a patient treated with tofacitinib. These receptors were collected from a human donor with alopecia areata. CDR3s include the opening cysteine and the closing phenylalanine or tryptophan. D genes are given only for firm matches. Size is omitted from some rows. Given values are once, few, many or a class for expanded clones.

CDR3nt	CDR3aa	abundance	j_gene	d_gene	v_gene
TGTGCCAGCAGCGTACAGGGCATTGATGGAGATACGCAGTATTTT	CASSVQGIDGDTQYF	-	TRBJ2-3	-	TRBV2
TGCGCCAGCAGCCAAGTTCCGGGAAGTAGCTATGGCTACACCTTC	CASSQVPGSSYGYTF	few	TRBJ1-2	-	TRBV4-1
TGTGCCAGCAGCGACAGGGGGACCTACGAGCAGTACTTC	CASSDRGTYEQYF	-	TRBJ2-7	TRBD1	TRBV6-5
TGTGCCAGCAAAATGGGGAGGGGAAATTCACCCCTCCACTTT	CASKMGRGNSPLHF	once	TRBJ1-6	-	TRBV27
TGTGCCAGCAGCTCACCGCGTCAGGGAGGGGTCCAAGAGACCCAGTACTTC	CASSSPRQGGVQETQYF	many	TRBJ2-5	TRBD2	TRBV5-6
TGCGCCAGCAGCACCGAAGAGACCCAGTACTTC	CASSTEETQYF	few	TRBJ2-5	-	TRBV5-1
TGCGCCAGCAGCTTGGGAGGGGGCGGCACAGATACGCAGTATTTT	CASSLGGGGTDTQYF	-	TRBJ2-3	TRBD1	TRBV5-1
TGCAGCGTTGAAAAAGGGGACACGAACACCGGGGAGCTGTTTTTT	CSVEKGDTNTGELFF	-	TRBJ2-2	-	TRBV29-1
TGTGCCAGCAGCTCCAAGACCGGGGAGCTGTTTTTT	CASSSKTGELFF	few	TRBJ2-2	-	TRBV7-3
TGTGCCAGCGCTACGTTCAATGAGCAGTTCTTC	CASATFNEQFF	many	TRBJ2-1	-	TRBV2
TGTGCCAGCAGCTCACAGGGAGCCGGTACTGAAGCTTTCTTT	CASSSQGAGTEAFF	-	TRBJ1-1	-	TRBV7-2
TGTGCCTGGAGTGATGCGGGGCAAACAGATACGCAGTATTTT	CAWSDAGQTDTQYF	-	TRBJ2-3	-	TRBV30
TGCAGCGCAGGCTACGGAAACACAGATACGCAGTATTTT	CSAGYGNTDTQYF	few	TRBJ2-3	-	TRBV29-1
TGTGCCAGCTCACCAAGGACATCTGCAACTAATGAAAAACTGTTTTTT	CASSPRTSATNEKLFF	few	TRBJ1-4	-	TRBV18
TGCAGCGTTAACAGGGTTAGCTATGGCTACACCTTC	CSVNRVSYGYTF	-	TRBJ1-2	-	TRBV29-1
TGCGCCAGCAGCTGGGACCGGGACAGGTCCTACGAGCAGTACTTC	CASSWDRDRSYEQYF	-	TRBJ2-7	TRBD1	TRBV5-1
TGTGCCAGCAGTGGAGGGAGCAACGAGCAGTACTTC	CASSGGSNEQYF	-	TRBJ2-7	-	TRBV25-1
TGTGCCACCAGCAGAGATCGAGGAGGGGACTATGGCTACACCTTC	CATSRDRGGDYGYTF	-	TRBJ1-2	-	TRBV15
TGTGCCATCAAAGCGGGGGGGAACAATGAGCAGTTCTTC	CAIKAGGNNEQFF	-	TRBJ2-1	TRBD2	TRBV10-3
TGTGCCAGCAGTGATTGGACTAGCGGCACCGGGGAGCTGTTTTTT	CASSDWTSGTGELFF	-	TRBJ2-2	TRBD2	TRBV27
TGTGCCAGCAGCATAGGAGCTCGGCAGTTCTTC	CASSIGARQFF	few	TRBJ2-1	-	TRBV11-2
TGTGCCAGCAGGGAGACGGCACTCTATGGCTACACCTTC	CASRETALYGYTF	-	TRBJ1-2	-	TRBV6-5
TGTGCCAGCAGCATTGATGTAGCGGGGCGTGAGCAGTTCTTC	CASSIDVAGREQFF	many	TRBJ2-1	TRBD2	TRBV5-4
TGCGCCAGCAGCCAAGGGAGGGGGAGAGGAGAGACCCAGTACTTC	CASSQGRGRGETQYF	-	TRBJ2-5	-	TRBV4-3
TGTGCCAGCAGCTTGGCCTCTGGGGCCAACGTCCTGACTTTC	CASSLASGANVLTF	-	TRBJ2-6	-	TRBV7-3
TGCGCCAGCAGCTTGCAGGGGCAATGGGGTAACACTGAAGCTTTCTTT	CASSLQGQWGNTEAFF	-	TRBJ1-1	-	TRBV5-1
TGTGCCAGCAGTGAACTGGGAGGTAGCTACGAGCAGTACTTC	CASSELGGSYEQYF	-	TRBJ2-7	-	TRBV2
TGTGCCAGCAGCCAAGCCGTCGGGACTACCGCCGATACGCAGTATTTT	CASSQAVGTTADTQYF	few	TRBJ2-3	TRBD2	TRBV14
TGTGCCAGCAGATCCCGGACACCCAATTCACCCCTCCACTTT	CASRSRTPNSPLHF	few	TRBJ1-6	-	TRBV27
TGCGCCAGCAGCCAATTCTCCGGTGGAAATCAGCCCCAGCATTTT	CASSQFSGGNQPQHF	-	TRBJ1-5	-	TRBV4-3
TGCAGCGTCAGAGCGGGGGAGGAGACCCAGTACTTC	CSVRAGEETQYF	few	TRBJ2-5	TRBD2	TRBV29-1
TGCAGCGTCTCGCCAGGGGGCCCGGAAAACATTCAGTACTTC	CSVSPGGPENIQYF	-	TRBJ2-4	TRBD1	TRBV29-1
TGTGCCTGGAGTGTTTCGGGGGGTGGTACGCAGTATTTT	CAWSVSGGGTQYF	once	TRBJ2-3	TRBD2	TRBV30
TGTGCCAGCAGCTTATCCCCCGGGACTAGCCACTACCGCTACGAGCAGTACTTC	CASSLSPGTSHYRYEQYF	few	TRBJ2-7	TRBD2	TRBV7-6
TGTGCCAGTAGTGACCCGTACAGGGGCAACAATGAGCAGTTCTTC	CASSDPYRGNNEQFF	few	TRBJ2-1	TRBD1	TRBV19
TGTGCCTGGAGCCCCGTGCGCCGGGTTTATGAAAAACTGTTTTTT	CAWSPVRRVYEKLFF	-	TRBJ1-4	-	TRBV30
TGTGCCTGGACCATATTGGATGAGCAGTTCTTC	CAWTILDEQFF	-	TRBJ2-1	-	TRBV30
TGCGCCAGCAGTACCTCCGGGACACCATACTTC	CASSTSGTPYF	few	TRBJ2-4	-	TRBV10-2
TGTGCCAGCAGCCCCAGGACAGGGGGCAATGAAAAACTGTTTTTT	CASSPRTGGNEKLFF	-	TRBJ1-4	TRBD1	TRBV11-2
TGCGCCAGCAGCCAATACGGGGCAGGGACAGATACGCAGTATTTT	CASSQYGAGTDTQYF	many	TRBJ2-3	-	TRBV4-1
TGTGCCATCAGTGAAGAGGCGATCTATGGCTACACCTTC	CAISEEAIYGYTF	-	TRBJ1-2	-	TRBV10-3
TGCGCCAGCAGCTTGGGACAGGGCGGATTAACCTTC	CASSLGQGGLTF	-	TRBJ1-2	TRBD1	TRBV5-1
TGTGCCAGCAGCCCAACGTCTGCAGATACGCAGTATTTT	CASSPTSADTQYF	few	TRBJ2-3	-	TRBV7-2
TGCAGCTCCAAGAAGGGAAACACTGAAGCTTTCTTT	CSSKKGNTEAFF	few	TRBJ1-1	-	TRBV29-1
TGTGCCTGGAGTGTACGAAGGGGAAACCCTCCCTACGAGCAGTACTTC	CAWSVRRGNPPYEQYF	-	TRBJ2-7	-	TRBV30
TGTGCCAGCAGCGTTGAGAGGACCCTGCTAGCCAAAAACATTCAGTACTTC	CASSVERTLLAKNIQYF	many	TRBJ2-4	-	TRBV7-8